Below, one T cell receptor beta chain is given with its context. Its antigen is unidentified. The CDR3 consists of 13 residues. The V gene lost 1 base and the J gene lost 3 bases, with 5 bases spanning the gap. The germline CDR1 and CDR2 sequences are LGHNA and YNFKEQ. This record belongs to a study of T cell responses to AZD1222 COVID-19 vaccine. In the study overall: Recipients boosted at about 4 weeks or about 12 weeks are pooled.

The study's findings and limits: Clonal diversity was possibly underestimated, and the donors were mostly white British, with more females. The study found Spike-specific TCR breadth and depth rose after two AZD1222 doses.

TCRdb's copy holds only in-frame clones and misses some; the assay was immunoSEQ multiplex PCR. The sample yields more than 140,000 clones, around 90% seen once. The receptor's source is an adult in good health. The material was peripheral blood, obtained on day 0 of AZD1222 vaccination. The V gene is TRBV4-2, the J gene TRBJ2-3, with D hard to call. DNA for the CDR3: TGTGCCAGCAGCCAAGGCTCTACAGATACGCAGTATTTT. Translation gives CASSQGSTDTQYF.